This paragraph reports one TCR beta chain. The data belong to a study of T cells in tuberculosis. V was cut by 5 bases and J by 3 bases, with 16 bases left in between. The CDR3 covers 16 residues. From germline, CDR1 is SGHVS and CDR2 FNYEAQ. Sequencing used immunoSEQ multiplex PCR; TCRdb keeps in-frame clones, though not all of them. Found here are fewer than 35,000 clones, approximately 94% of them singletons; the top ten hold about 7.8%. Latent tuberculosis screening used tuberculin skin test and IGRA at entry. The sample comprised PBMCs. This TCR was recovered from a donor aged 10-29 years with latent tuberculosis or without tuberculosis infection. The rearrangement uses TRBV7-6 and TRBJ2-2; D gene uncertain. CDR3 nucleotide sequence: TGTGCCAGCAGCCTCCGCCAGGTTGGGTACACCGGGGAGCTGTTTTTT. Its protein is CASSLRQVGYTGELFF.